The clone carrying this T cell receptor (beta chain) was counted ten times or more. The antigen is unknown. Patients newly diagnosed with hyperthyroidism, under 2 months' duration, were aged 18 to 65, the study reports. The PBMCs were taken from around 10 ml of fresh peripheral blood. The CDR3 extends over 15 amino acids. Unmatched junction bases numbered 6, after V lost 7 bases and J lost 1 base. This entry comes from a study of Graves' ophthalmopathy and Graves' hyperthyroidism. As for the study in general: Samples of peripheral blood were obtained at initial diagnosis, prior to treatment of any kind.

Findings and caveats of the study: Blood also held most thyroid clonotypes expanded above 0.001 frequency.

Amplification targeted the TCR beta CDR3 regions, with RNA transcripts as the source material. Following a first-round RT-PCR that used HTBI primers, a second-round multiplex PCR was carried out. TCRdb reprocessed the multiplex PCR reads with MiXCR, giving one entry per CDR3 protein. This sample carries hundreds of thousands of distinct CDR3 sequences, under 25% of them seen once, and the ten largest clones take under 3.5%. The receptor comes from a woman between 18 and 29 years old with stable Graves' hyperthyroidism. The specimen sequenced was peripheral blood. The chain combines TRBV12-3 or TRBV12-4 with TRBJ2-7; TRBD2 agrees at 11 bases. The CDR3 DNA is TGTGCCAGCACTCCTGGGACTAGCGGATCCTACGAGCAGTACTTC. Protein sequence: CASTPGTSGSYEQYF.